These 17 T cell receptor beta chains originate from one sample sequenced in a study of cytomegalovirus exposure and HLA in healthy donors. The primer mix had 60 Vbeta and 13 Jbeta primers. This table comes from immunoSEQ multiplex PCR, and its TCRdb copy is limited to in-frame clones, with some not included. There are more than 130,000 clones in the sample; approximately 73% occur only once, and 13% to 15% lies in the top ten. Sequenced sample: PBMCs. These receptors came from a human donor in good health.

This chain connects TRBV19 to TRBJ2-7; maybe TRBD1 (5 bases). The CDR3 runs 15 residues. With 3 bases removed from V and 0 bases from J, the gap between germline ends came to 12 bases. Germline V gene sequence: CDR1 LNHDA, CDR2 SQIVND (reference sequence). The CDR3: CASSIQGESSYEQYF. Written as DNA, the CDR3 is TGTGCCAGTAGTATTCAGGGTGAGAGCTCCTACGAGCAGTACTTC.

As for this clone: The same CDR3 arises from other DNA sequences in this sample as well. V gene TRBV9 combines with J gene TRBJ2-3; 10 bases are shared with TRBD2. Per germline, CDR1 SGDLS and CDR2 YYNGEE. The CDR3 sequence is 16 residues long. The trim removed 0 bases at V and 2 bases at J, leaving 3 bases unmatched. CDR3 nucleotide sequence: TGTGCCAGCAGCGTAGGGCTAGCGGGGGTCACAGATACGCAGTATTTT. Translation gives CASSVGLAGVTDTQYF.

In this sample, this clone turned up once. V usage is TRBV27 and J usage is TRBJ2-1, with TRBD2 identical over 10 bases. CDR3 length: 13 residues. V shed 8 bases, J shed 7 bases, and the junction held 5 bases outside the gene matches. CDR1 and CDR2 (germline): MNHEY, SMNVEV (reference sequence). CDR3 sequence (DNA): TGTGCCAGCCTAGCGGGAGCCGGGAATGAGCAGTTCTTC. It encodes CASLAGAGNEQFF.

The V call is TRBV7-3, the J call TRBJ2-1; 8 bases are shared with TRBD2. CDR3 length: 17 residues. J gave up 0 bases and V 2 bases, and 6 bases lay outside the gene matches. CDR1 and CDR2 from the germline V gene are SGHTA and FQGTGA. Here the CDR3 reads CASSLALSGSSYNEQFF. The CDR3 coding sequence is TGTGCCAGCAGCTTAGCCCTCAGCGGGAGCTCCTACAATGAGCAGTTCTTC.

The J gene is TRBJ2-4, the V gene TRBV9; tentatively, D is TRBD2 (6 bases). Germline CDR1 SGDLS, CDR2 YYNGEE. CDR3 size: 13 residues. The V end lost 0 bases, the J end lost 8 bases, and 9 bases lay between the germline ends. This CDR3 reads CASSVGTGDIQYF. As DNA, the CDR3 is TGTGCCAGCAGCGTAGGGACGGGGGACATTCAGTACTTC.

The chain joins TRBV2 to TRBJ1-2; TRBD1 aligns across 7 bases. Germline V CDR1 and CDR2: SNHLY, FYNNEI. V lost 6 bases, J lost 4 bases, and 5 bases stayed unmatched. This CDR3 comprises 13 residues. The CDR3: CASRGQETYGYTF. The CDR3 bases are TGTGCCAGCAGAGGACAGGAGACCTATGGCTACACCTTC.

This clone was counted a few times. The chain's CDR3 is CASSRLSRVQETQYF. The CDR3 bases are TGTGCCAGCAGTCGCTTAAGTCGGGTCCAAGAGACCCAGTACTTC. The chain has TRBV6-4 and TRBJ2-5, with D uncertain. The CDR3 has 15 amino acids. CDR1 is MRHNA and CDR2 is SNTAGT in the germline V gene. V dropped 5 bases and J dropped 1 base, with 14 bases sitting between them.

The CDR3, as DNA: TGTGCCAGCAGTGTAGGGACAGAAGGGTACAATGAGCAGTTCTTC. This gives the protein CASSVGTEGYNEQFF. The gene calls are TRBV6-6 and TRBJ2-1; 7 bases are shared with TRBD1. The CDR3 runs 15 residues. CDR1 is MNHNY and CDR2 is SVGAGI in the germline V gene (reference sequence). The V and J ends lost 5 bases and 4 bases, in that order; junction bases with no gene match: 8.

This clone was picked up a small number of times. The gene calls are TRBV10-3 and TRBJ1-1, with D tentatively TRBD1 (5 bases). The germline V and J ends were trimmed by 3 bases and 1 base, with 12 bases remaining between them. Germline V gene sequence: CDR1 ENHRY, CDR2 SYGVKD. The CDR3 contains 15 residues. The CDR3 spells CAISEAGQPNTEAFF. The CDR3 bases are TGTGCCATCAGTGAAGCAGGGCAACCGAACACTGAAGCTTTCTTT.

This rearrangement joins TRBV18 to TRBJ1-1, with 7 nucleotides matching TRBD1. CDR1 and CDR2 (germline): KGHSH, LQKENI. V lost 4 bases, J lost 3 bases, and 2 bases stayed unmatched. The CDR3 totals 13 residues. The CDR3 sequence: CASSLDRDTEAFF. In DNA form, the CDR3 reads TGTGCCAGCTCACTTGACAGGGACACTGAAGCTTTCTTT.

The rearrangement joins TRBV2 to TRBJ2-1; 9 bases align to TRBD2. V lost 6 bases, J lost 7 bases, and 4 bases stayed unmatched. Germline V gene data show CDR1 as SNHLY and CDR2 as FYNNEI. This CDR3 is 13 amino acids long. CDR3 residues: CASRAGGLNEQFF. DNA of the CDR3: TGTGCCAGCAGGGCGGGGGGGCTTAATGAGCAGTTCTTC.

The rearrangement links TRBV2 to TRBJ1-2; possible D gene TRBD1, 5 bases. The V end was cut by 6 bases, the J end by 4 bases, with 12 bases between. Per germline, CDR1 SNHLY and CDR2 FYNNEI. The CDR3 sequence is 13 residues long. CDR3 in DNA: TGTGCCAGCAGCCTCCGGACAAGCTATGGCTACACCTTC. It translates to CASSLRTSYGYTF.

The chain recombines TRBV19 with TRBJ2-2, with 9 bases fitting TRBD2. This CDR3 region has 15 residues. Unmatched junction bases numbered 8, after V lost 10 bases and J lost 2 bases. Germline V gene sequence: CDR1 LNHDA, CDR2 SQIVND (reference sequence). As DNA, the CDR3 is TGTGCCACCGCCCTACTAGCGGGTAACACCGGGGAGCTGTTTTTT. Translation gives CATALLAGNTGELFF.

This clone was seen a single time. Written as DNA, the CDR3 is TGTGCCAGCAGCTTCCTAGGACGGGGTAGCACCGGGGAGCTGTTTTTT. This translates into CASSFLGRGSTGELFF. This rearrangement joins TRBV7-9 to TRBJ2-2, with D maybe TRBD2 (5 bases). The CDR3 covers 16 residues. Per germline, CDR1 SEHNR and CDR2 FQNEAQ (reference sequence). Trimming pared 3 bases from V and 4 bases from J, leaving 15 bases between.

This clone was counted a few times. V and J are TRBV9 and TRBJ2-1; TRBD1 matches 9 bases. Germline V gene sequence: CDR1 SGDLS, CDR2 YYNGEE. V lost 1 base to trimming and J lost 8 bases; unmatched junction nucleotides: 7. The CDR3 totals 15 residues. The CDR3 DNA is TGTGCCAGCAGCGTACTGGGACAGGGTGTCTATGAGCAGTTCTTC. Its translation is CASSVLGQGVYEQFF.

Of note for this clone: At one of its ends the junction is not consistent with the germline gene, which may arise from a read error. The CDR3 loop reads CSSSLAQDEQYF. CDR3 in DNA: TGTTCCAGCAGCTTAGCGCAGGACGAGCAGTACTTC. The V call is TRBV7-9, the J call TRBJ2-7; tentatively, D is TRBD2 (5 bases). The CDR3 is 12 amino acids. The V gene's germline CDR1 is SEHNR and CDR2 FQNEAQ (reference sequence). The entire variable domain, with the rest obtained from reference TRBV7-9 and TRBJ2-7, is as follows: DTGVSQNPRHKITKRGQNVTFRCDPISEHNRLYWYRQTLGQGPEFLTYFQNEAQLEKSRLLSDRFSAERPKGSFSTLEIQRTEQGDSAMYLCSSSLAQDEQYFGPGTRLTVT.

The V call is TRBV28, the J call TRBJ2-7; 10 nucleotides agree with TRBD2. CDR3 length: 15 amino acids. CDR1 is MDHEN and CDR2 is SYDVKM in the germline V gene. V shed 5 bases and J 3 bases; nucleotides not matched to a gene: 7. CDR3 sequence (DNA): TGTGCCAGCAGTGCCGGGACTAGCGACCTCTACGAGCAGTACTTC. Encoded protein: CASSAGTSDLYEQYF.